This TCR beta chain was captured by sequencing in a study of cytomegalovirus exposure and HLA in healthy donors. From germline, CDR1 is GTSNPN and CDR2 SVGIG (reference sequence). This CDR3 is built from 15 residues. V was pared by 1 base and J by 3 bases, with 12 bases between. PCR employed 60 Vbeta and 13 Jbeta primers. TCRdb keeps only in-frame clones here, not all; method: immunoSEQ multiplex PCR. This table has 90,000 to 120,000 clones, around 70% appearing once. This chain uses TRBV30 with TRBJ2-2, with D maybe TRBD2 (5 bases). The material sequenced was PBMCs. The clonotype originates from a man aged 35-49 years in good health and CMV-seropositive. This CDR3 is CAWSESGLDTGELFF. DNA for the CDR3: TGTGCCTGGAGTGAATCGGGGTTGGACACCGGGGAGCTGTTTTTT.